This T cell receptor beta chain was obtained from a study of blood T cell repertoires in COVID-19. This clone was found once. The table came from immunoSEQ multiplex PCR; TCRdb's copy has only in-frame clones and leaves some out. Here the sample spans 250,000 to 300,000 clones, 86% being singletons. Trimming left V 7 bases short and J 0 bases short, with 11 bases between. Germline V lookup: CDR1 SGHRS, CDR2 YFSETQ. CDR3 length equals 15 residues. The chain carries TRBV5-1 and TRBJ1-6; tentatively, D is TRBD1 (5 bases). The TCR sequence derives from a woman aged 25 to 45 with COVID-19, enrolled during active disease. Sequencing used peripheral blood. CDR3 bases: TGCGCCAGCTCGATCGGGGGCTCCTATAATTCACCCCTCCACTTT. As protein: CASSIGGSYNSPLHF.